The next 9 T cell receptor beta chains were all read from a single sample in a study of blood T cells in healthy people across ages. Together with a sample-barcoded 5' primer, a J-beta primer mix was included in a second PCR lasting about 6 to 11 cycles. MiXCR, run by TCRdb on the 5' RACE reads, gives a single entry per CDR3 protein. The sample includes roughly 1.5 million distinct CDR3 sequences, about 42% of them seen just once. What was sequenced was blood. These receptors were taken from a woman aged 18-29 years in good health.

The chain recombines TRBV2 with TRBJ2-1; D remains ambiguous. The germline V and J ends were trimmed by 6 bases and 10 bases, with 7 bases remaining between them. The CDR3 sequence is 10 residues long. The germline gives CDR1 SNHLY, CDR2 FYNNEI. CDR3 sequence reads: CASRTGEQFF. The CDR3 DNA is TGTGCCAGCAGGACCGGGGAGCAGTTCTTC.

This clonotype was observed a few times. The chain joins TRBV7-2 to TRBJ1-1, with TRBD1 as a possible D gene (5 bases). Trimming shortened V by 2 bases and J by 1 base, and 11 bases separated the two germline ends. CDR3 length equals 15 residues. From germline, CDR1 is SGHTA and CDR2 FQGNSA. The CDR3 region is CASSLSPGQNTEAFF. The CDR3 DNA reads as TGTGCCAGCAGCTTATCCCCAGGGCAGAACACTGAAGCTTTCTTT. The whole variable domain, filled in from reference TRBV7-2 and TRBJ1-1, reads GAGVSQSPSNKVTEKGKDVELRCDPISGHTALYWYRQSLGQGLEFLIYFQGNSAPDKSGLPSDRFSAERTGGSVSTLTIQRTQQEDSAVYLCASSLSPGQNTEAFFGQGTRLTVV.

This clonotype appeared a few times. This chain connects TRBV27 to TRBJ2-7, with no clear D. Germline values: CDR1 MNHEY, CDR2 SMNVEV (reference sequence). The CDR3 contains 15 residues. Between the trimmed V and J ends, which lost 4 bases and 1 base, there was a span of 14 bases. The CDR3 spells CASSWTGSPSYEQYF. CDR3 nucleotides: TGTGCCAGCAGTTGGACCGGGTCCCCTTCCTACGAGCAGTACTTC.

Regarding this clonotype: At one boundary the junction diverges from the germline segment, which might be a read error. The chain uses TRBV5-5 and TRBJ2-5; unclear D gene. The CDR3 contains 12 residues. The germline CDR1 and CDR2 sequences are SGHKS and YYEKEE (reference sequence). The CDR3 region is CASSLEGNIEYF. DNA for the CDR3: TGTGCCAGCAGTTTGGAAGGGAATATTGAGTACTTC.

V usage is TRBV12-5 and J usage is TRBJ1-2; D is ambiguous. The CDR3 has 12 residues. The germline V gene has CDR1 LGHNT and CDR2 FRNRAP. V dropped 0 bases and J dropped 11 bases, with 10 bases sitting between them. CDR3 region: CASGLVRTRYTF. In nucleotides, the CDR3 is TGTGCTAGTGGTTTGGTCCGGACTCGATACACCTTC.

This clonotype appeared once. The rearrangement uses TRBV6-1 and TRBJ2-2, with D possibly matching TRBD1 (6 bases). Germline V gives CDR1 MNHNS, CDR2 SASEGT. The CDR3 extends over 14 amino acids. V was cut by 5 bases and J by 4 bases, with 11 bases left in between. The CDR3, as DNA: TGTGCCAGCAGTCGTCAGGGGTTCACCGGGGAGCTGTTTTTT. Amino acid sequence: CASSRQGFTGELFF.

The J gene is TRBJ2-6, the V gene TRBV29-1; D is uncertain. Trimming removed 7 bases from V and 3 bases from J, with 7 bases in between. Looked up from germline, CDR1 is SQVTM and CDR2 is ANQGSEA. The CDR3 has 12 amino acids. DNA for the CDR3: TGCAGCGCCCACGGTGGGGCCAACGTCCTGACTTTC. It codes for CSAHGGANVLTF.

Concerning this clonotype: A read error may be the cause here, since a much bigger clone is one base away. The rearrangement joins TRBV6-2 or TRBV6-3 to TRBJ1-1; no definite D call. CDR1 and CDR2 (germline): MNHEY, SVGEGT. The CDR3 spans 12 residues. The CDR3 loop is CASSYVNNEAFF. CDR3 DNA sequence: TGTGCCAGCAGTTACGTGAACAATGAAGCTTTCTTT.

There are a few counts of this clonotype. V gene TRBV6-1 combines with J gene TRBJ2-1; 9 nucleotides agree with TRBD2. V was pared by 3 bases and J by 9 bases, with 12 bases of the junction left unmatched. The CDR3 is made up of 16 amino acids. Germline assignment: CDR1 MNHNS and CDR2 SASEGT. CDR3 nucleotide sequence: TGTGCCAGCAGTGATCGGTTTGCTAGCGGGGTTAGTGAGCAGTTCTTC. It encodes CASSDRFASGVSEQFF.